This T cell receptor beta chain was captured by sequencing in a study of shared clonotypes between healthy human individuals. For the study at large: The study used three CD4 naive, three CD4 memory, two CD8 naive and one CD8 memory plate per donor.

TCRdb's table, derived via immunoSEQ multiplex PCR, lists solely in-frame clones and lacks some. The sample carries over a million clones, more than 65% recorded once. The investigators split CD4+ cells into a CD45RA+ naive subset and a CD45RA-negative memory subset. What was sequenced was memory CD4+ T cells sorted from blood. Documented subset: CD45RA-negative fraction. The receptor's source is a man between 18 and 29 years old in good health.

The CDR3 loop is CASSERQGLVSYNSPLHF. CDR3 nucleotide sequence: TGTGCCAGCTCAGAGCGACAGGGATTGGTGTCCTATAATTCACCCCTCCACTTT. The J gene is TRBJ1-6, the V gene TRBV18; 7 positions agree with TRBD1. Per the germline V gene, CDR1 is KGHSH and CDR2 is LQKENI. CDR3 length equals 18 residues. The J segment lost 1 base and the V segment lost 5 bases, leaving 11 bases of the junction unmatched.